These 23 T cell receptor beta chains came from one sample sequenced in a study of T-cell memory formation after mild COVID-19. MiXCR was run by TCRdb on the 5' RACE reads, yielding one entry per CDR3 protein. The table shows about 340,000 distinct CDR3 sequences, with approximately 15% occurring only once. The sequencing sample was made of PBMCs or a T cell subset sorted from them (not recorded which). These receptors were obtained from a young man who had mild COVID-19 (a few samples of this study predate the infection). Cell type and time point are not known.

This clonotype was observed a handful of times. The V call is TRBV6-5, the J call TRBJ2-5; D is perhaps TRBD2 (5 bases). Germline V gene lookup returns CDR1 MNHEY and CDR2 SVGAGI. Trimming left V 0 bases short and J 5 bases short, with 16 bases between. This CDR3 spans 16 amino acids. CDR3 nucleotides: TGTGCCAGCAGTTACTCGTCTGCGGGCCCAATGGAGACCCAGTACTTC. Translating gives CASSYSSAGPMETQYF.

This clonotype showed up just a few times. The V gene is TRBV19, the J gene TRBJ1-3; 7 nucleotides agree with TRBD1. In germline, CDR1 is LNHDA, CDR2 SQIVND (reference sequence). The CDR3 runs 14 residues. V lost 3 bases, J lost 8 bases, and 7 bases stayed unmatched. The CDR3 loop is CASSIRAQGDTIYF. CDR3 in DNA: TGTGCCAGTAGTATCCGGGCCCAGGGGGACACCATATATTTT.

The chain recombines TRBV6-5 with TRBJ2-7; 7 bases are shared with TRBD1. The CDR3 is made up of 18 amino acids. Germline loops: CDR1 MNHEY, CDR2 SVGAGI. J lost 3 bases, V lost 0 bases, and 14 bases had no gene match. The CDR3 sequence is CASSYSGLGEQGIYEQYF. The DNA for the CDR3 is TGTGCCAGCAGTTACTCGGGGCTTGGCGAACAGGGGATCTACGAGCAGTACTTC.

The rearrangement uses TRBV12-3 or TRBV12-4 and TRBJ2-1, with D possibly TRBD2 on 5 matching bases. This CDR3 has 18 residues. Trimming stripped 4 bases from V and 4 bases from J, with 23 bases between. Written as DNA, the CDR3 is TGTGCCAGCAGTTCCCGGAACTCCCCGGGGAACCATTACAATGAGCAGTTCTTC. This sequence encodes CASSSRNSPGNHYNEQFF.

This clonotype was seen a handful of times. The V gene is TRBV9, the J gene TRBJ1-5, with a tentative D call TRBD1 (5 bases). This CDR3 spans 15 amino acids. Germline CDR1 and CDR2: SGDLS and YYNGEE. V gave up 4 bases and J gave up 1 base, with 12 bases separating them. Here the CDR3 DNA reads TGTGCCAGCAGCCTTGGGGGTATGAGCAATCAGCCCCAGCATTTT. It translates to CASSLGGMSNQPQHF.

This rearrangement joins TRBV5-6 to TRBJ1-6; TRBD1 agrees at 8 bases. The CDR3 contains 15 residues. The V and J ends lost 2 bases and 7 bases, in that order; junction bases with no gene match: 5. From germline, CDR1 is SGHDT and CDR2 YYEEEE. The CDR3 DNA sequence: TGTGCCAGCAGCTTACCGGACAGGGAAAATTCACCCCTCCACTTT. Amino acids: CASSLPDRENSPLHF. Full variable domain (remainder filled in from reference TRBV5-6 and TRBJ1-6): DAGVTQSPTHLIKTRGQQVTLRCSPKSGHDTVSWYQQALGQGPQFIFQYYEEEERQRGNFPDRFSGHQFPNYSSELNVNALLLGDSALYLCASSLPDRENSPLHFGNGTRLTVT.

This clonotype has at least ten counts. Here the CDR3 DNA reads TGCAGTGCCACAACGCGGACCAAGGGGAGAGATACGCAGTATTTT. Translated, it gives CSATTRTKGRDTQYF. This chain joins TRBV20-1 and TRBJ2-3; the D gene could be TRBD1 or TRBD2 (5 bases each). This CDR3 has 15 residues. Germline-derived CDR1 and CDR2 are DFQATT and SNEGSKA (reference sequence). Between the trimmed V and J ends, which lost 6 bases and 5 bases, there was a span of 21 bases.

This chain uses TRBV4-1 with TRBJ2-5; D uncertain. V dropped 0 bases and J dropped 5 bases, with 7 bases sitting between them. The germline V gene encodes CDR1 MGHRA and CDR2 YSYEKL. The CDR3 is made up of 13 amino acids. CDR3 sequence: CASSQEPAETQYF. CDR3 nucleotide sequence: TGCGCCAGCAGCCAAGAACCGGCTGAGACCCAGTACTTC.

This sequence joins TRBV4-1 and TRBJ1-5; D might be TRBD1 (5 bases). V was cut by 4 bases and J by 3 bases, with 10 bases left in between. This CDR3 has 14 residues. The germline V gene encodes CDR1 MGHRA and CDR2 YSYEKL. This CDR3 is CASSPRGVNQPQHF. CDR3 in DNA: TGCGCCAGCAGCCCCCGGGGGGTCAATCAGCCCCAGCATTTT.

The gene calls are TRBV5-1 and TRBJ2-1; D might be TRBD2 (5 bases). This CDR3 is built from 15 residues. Trimming removed 4 bases from V and 6 bases from J, with 17 bases in between. Germline V gene lookup returns CDR1 SGHRS and CDR2 YFSETQ. The CDR3 DNA reads as TGCGCCAGCAGCCTGCCCCGGTCGGGAAGCAATGAGCAGTTCTTC. This translates into CASSLPRSGSNEQFF.

J is TRBJ1-4 and V is TRBV28, with D unclear. Germline V CDR1 and CDR2: MDHEN, SYDVKM. The CDR3 length is 14 residues. V was clipped by 4 bases and J by 4 bases, with 10 bases between them. The CDR3 region is CASSSGGDNEKLFF. As DNA, the CDR3 is TGTGCCAGCAGTTCAGGAGGTGATAATGAAAAACTGTTTTTT.

This clonotype has just a few counts. V is TRBV12-3 or TRBV12-4 and J is TRBJ2-7; 14 bases are a match to TRBD2. With V trimmed by 3 bases and J by 3 bases, 7 bases remained unmatched. CDR3 length: 17 residues. CDR3 sequence (DNA): TGTGCCAGCAGTTTGGGACCGGGACTAGCGGGAGACTACGAGCAGTACTTC. Translation: CASSLGPGLAGDYEQYF.

This clonotype showed up just once. This sequence joins TRBV4-3 and TRBJ1-2, with D perhaps matching TRBD1 (5 bases). There are 15 residues in the CDR3. CDR1 and CDR2 from the germline V gene are LGHNA and YSLEER. V dropped 0 bases and J dropped 4 bases, with 12 bases sitting between them. The CDR3 here is CASSQEWGDSYGYTF. The CDR3 DNA reads as TGCGCCAGCAGCCAAGAGTGGGGGGACTCCTATGGCTACACCTTC.

V and J are TRBV4-3 and TRBJ2-7, with a weak D call TRBD1 (5 bases). V was cut by 2 bases and J by 3 bases, with 14 bases left in between. Germline V CDR1 and CDR2: LGHNA, YSLEER. CDR3 length: 15 residues. The CDR3 bases are TGCGCCAGCAGCCAAATGCTACAGGACGGCTACGAGCAGTACTTC. It encodes CASSQMLQDGYEQYF.

This clonotype came up a few times. This chain uses TRBV27 with TRBJ2-3, with 8 bases aligning to TRBD2. V shed 2 bases and J 1 base; nucleotides not matched to a gene: 5. This CDR3 is 16 amino acids long. Germline-derived CDR1 and CDR2 are MNHEY and SMNVEV (reference sequence). CDR3 DNA: TGTGCCAGCAGTTTACTAAGCGGGGGCGGCACAGATACGCAGTATTTT. Protein product: CASSLLSGGGTDTQYF.

In its sample, this clonotype was seen many times. This chain uses TRBV28 with TRBJ1-5; D remains unclear. The length of the CDR3 is 19 residues. Germline V lookup: CDR1 MDHEN, CDR2 SYDVKM. Trimming left V 8 bases short and J 1 base short, with 27 bases between. The CDR3 loop reads CASYTRQNTYLVSNQPQHF. In DNA form, the CDR3 reads TGTGCCAGCTACACACGCCAAAACACTTACTTGGTAAGCAATCAGCCCCAGCATTTT.

This clonotype was detected only a few times. The V call is TRBV6-1, the J call TRBJ1-4, with D unclear. Germline-derived CDR1 and CDR2 are MNHNS and SASEGT. The CDR3 is 12 residues long. The V and J ends lost 7 bases and 6 bases respectively, with 9 bases between them. The CDR3 DNA reads TGTGCCAGCACAGAGGGATATGAAAAACTGTTTTTT. Its translation is CASTEGYEKLFF.

This clonotype was seen only a few times. The chain uses TRBV7-3 and TRBJ2-1; D is possibly TRBD1 (7 bases). CDR1 and CDR2 from the germline V gene are SGHTA and FQGTGA. The CDR3 extends over 15 amino acids. With 4 bases removed from V and 2 bases from J, the gap between germline ends came to 12 bases. The CDR3 coding sequence is TGTGCCAGCAGCTCTCAGGGGGGCCCCTACAATGAGCAGTTCTTC. This gives the protein CASSSQGGPYNEQFF.

The gene calls are TRBV6-2 or TRBV6-3 and TRBJ2-1; 12 bases map to TRBD2. This CDR3 has 19 residues. Germline V gives CDR1 MNHEY, CDR2 SVGEGT. J was trimmed by 5 bases and V by 5 bases; bases with no gene match: 16. CDR3 protein: CASSVGSIRLAGANNEQFF. The CDR3, as DNA: TGTGCCAGCAGTGTGGGATCCATTAGACTAGCGGGGGCCAACAATGAGCAGTTCTTC.

This clonotype was observed many times. The rearrangement uses TRBV5-1 and TRBJ2-2; 7 bases line up with TRBD1. The CDR3 runs 14 residues. CDR1 and CDR2 (germline): SGHRS, YFSETQ. V was pared by 3 bases and J by 6 bases, with 5 bases of the junction left unmatched. The DNA for the CDR3 is TGCGCCAGCAGCTGGTACAGGGGTTCCGGGGAGCTGTTTTTT. It codes for CASSWYRGSGELFF. Supplemented by reference TRBV5-1 and TRBJ2-2, the full variable domain reads KAGVTQTPRYLIKTRGQQVTLSCSPISGHRSVSWYQQTPGQGLQFLFEYFSETQRNKGNFPGRFSGRQFSNSRSEMNVSTLELGDSALYLCASSWYRGSGELFFGEGSRLTVL.

The rearrangement links TRBV29-1 to TRBJ2-7; tentatively, D is TRBD1 or TRBD2 (5 bases each). The CDR3 loop spans 12 amino acids. Per the germline V gene, CDR1 is SQVTM and CDR2 is ANQGSEA. V was shortened by 7 bases and J by 0 bases, with 10 bases between the two germline ends. The CDR3 DNA follows: TGCAGCGCCCGGGACGCCTCCTACGAGCAGTACTTC. Translating gives CSARDASYEQYF.

The chain is built from TRBV4-3 and TRBJ2-5; 9 positions match TRBD2. Germline trimming cut 4 bases from V and 1 base from J; bases unmatched to any gene: 4. CDR3 size: 15 residues. CDR1 and CDR2 (germline): LGHNA, YSLEER. This CDR3 reads CASSRSGGLQETQYF. CDR3 coding DNA: TGCGCCAGCAGCCGTAGCGGGGGCCTCCAAGAGACCCAGTACTTC.

This clonotype was seen a few times. This chain joins TRBV7-6 and TRBJ2-1, with 9 bases that match TRBD2. CDR3 size: 16 residues. CDR1 is SGHVS, CDR2 FNYEAQ, per germline. The V and J ends lost 1 base and 2 bases, in that order; junction bases with no gene match: 3. CDR3 DNA sequence: TGTGCCAGCAGCTTAGTTGTAGCGGGGGCCTACAATGAGCAGTTCTTC. Its protein is CASSLVVAGAYNEQFF.